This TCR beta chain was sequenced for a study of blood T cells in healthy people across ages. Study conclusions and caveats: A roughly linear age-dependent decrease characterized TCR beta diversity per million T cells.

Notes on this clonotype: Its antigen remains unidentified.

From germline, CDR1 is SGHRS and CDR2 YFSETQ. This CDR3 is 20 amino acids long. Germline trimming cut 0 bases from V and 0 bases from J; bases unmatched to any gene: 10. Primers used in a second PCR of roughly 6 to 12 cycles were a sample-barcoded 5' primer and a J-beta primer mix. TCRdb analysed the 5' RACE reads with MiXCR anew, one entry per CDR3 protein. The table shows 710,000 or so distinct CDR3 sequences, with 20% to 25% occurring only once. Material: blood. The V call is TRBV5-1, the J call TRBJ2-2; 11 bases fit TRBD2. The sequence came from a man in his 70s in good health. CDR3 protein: CASSLELASGGLPNTGELFF. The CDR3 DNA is TGCGCCAGCAGCTTGGAGCTCGCTAGCGGGGGGCTCCCGAACACCGGGGAGCTGTTTTTT.